This TCR beta chain was identified in a study of post-analysis software for immune sequencing data. Whole-study context: Patients had relapsing-remitting, secondary progressive or progressive-relapsing multiple sclerosis; some lacked subtype. Regarding the study as a whole: When patients were compared with controls, 5 or 6 TRBV segments were more frequent, TRBV5-6, TRBV5-1 and TRBV20-1 among them. With F measure, samples from one preparation batch clustered together strongly.

This clonotype was detected many times. Its antigen is currently unknown. Unique molecular identifiers were present in the TCR beta cDNA libraries. Roughly 500,000 cDNA molecules came from 1 to 10 million T cells. Each CDR3 protein is one row after TCRdb ran MiXCR on the PCR reads. The sample has approximately 400,000 distinct CDR3 sequences, roughly 30% seen once. The CDR3 runs 12 residues. V shed 0 bases and J shed 15 bases, with 15 bases lying between them. Germline V lookup: CDR1 SQVTM, CDR2 ANQGSEA. The V call is TRBV29-1, the J call TRBJ2-1; TRBD2 might be the D (5 bases). The clonotype comes from a girl aged 5 to 17 with multiple sclerosis. Sequenced sample: blood. This chain's CDR3 is CSVEDQGLRGFF. The CDR3 nucleotides read TGCAGCGTTGAAGATCAAGGCCTCCGGGGGTTCTTC.